These 5 T cell receptor beta chains share one sample of origin, sequenced in a study of siplizumab effects on memory and regulatory T cells (dated by TCRdb to between 2017 and 2020). Library preparation used the immunoSEQ multiplex PCR assay. TCRdb mirrors the immuneACCESS table, restricted to in-frame sequences. Some clones are absent from its copies; in checked studies, under half trace to an unresolved V gene, and the reason for the others is unknown. The sample table holds about 100,000 clones, of which 94% were seen once. 1% to 1.5% of the sample comes from the top ten. The sequencing input was non-Treg CD4+ T cells sorted from blood. Per the publication, the cell subset or site label means: FACS-sorted unstimulated CD4+ non-regulatory T cells. The receptors derive from a human donor in good health.

The J gene is TRBJ2-5, the V gene TRBV9, with 9 bases identical to TRBD2. This CDR3 comprises 14 residues. The V gene's germline CDR1 is SGDLS and CDR2 YYNGEE. V lost 0 bases, J lost 4 bases, and 1 base stayed unmatched. CDR3 residues: CASSVALAGETQYF. The CDR3 DNA follows: TGTGCCAGCAGCGTAGCACTAGCGGGAGAGACCCAGTACTTC.

The gene calls are TRBV30 and TRBJ1-3; D call uncertain. Germline values: CDR1 GTSNPN, CDR2 SVGIG (reference sequence). The CDR3 extends over 14 amino acids. V lost 5 bases and J 0 bases, leaving 11 bases between the germline ends. The CDR3 is CAWALGYSGNTIYF. The CDR3 nucleotides read TGTGCCTGGGCTTTAGGGTACTCTGGAAACACCATATATTTT.

CDR3 residues: CASSQAIAGVAETQYF. Written as DNA, the CDR3 is TGCGCCAGCAGCCAAGCAATAGCGGGAGTGGCAGAGACCCAGTACTTC. This rearrangement joins TRBV4-1 to TRBJ2-5; 9 bases fit TRBD2. In germline, CDR1 is MGHRA, CDR2 YSYEKL. V trimming: 1 base; J trimming: 4 bases; junction bases outside the gene matches: 7. The CDR3 length is 16 residues.

This clone came up once. The V gene is TRBV5-1, the J gene TRBJ2-2; 12 bases are a match to TRBD1. Germline CDR1 reads SGHRS; CDR2 reads YFSETQ. The CDR3 totals 15 residues. The ends lost 4 bases at V and 9 bases at J; junction bases unmatched: 7. The CDR3 spells CASSHGTGGLRELFF. CDR3 nucleotide sequence: TGCGCCAGCAGCCACGGGACAGGGGGCCTTAGGGAGCTGTTTTTT.

This chain connects TRBV6-5 to TRBJ2-7, with D perhaps TRBD1 (5 bases). Germline V gene sequence: CDR1 MNHEY, CDR2 SVGAGI. V was shortened by 6 bases and J by 3 bases, with 18 bases between the two germline ends. This CDR3 has 15 amino acids. CDR3 sequence reads: CASRLNRRTLYEQYF. CDR3 bases: TGTGCCAGCAGATTAAACAGGCGAACACTCTACGAGCAGTACTTC.